The clone carrying this T cell receptor beta chain was picked up a small number of times. J gave up 3 bases and V 6 bases, and 14 bases lay outside the gene matches. Germline assignment: CDR1 SGHTS and CDR2 YDEGEE. This CDR3 spans 17 amino acids. Using immunoSEQ multiplex PCR, the repertoire was profiled, and TCRdb retains in-frame clones only, with some absent. Among about 120,000 clones listed, more than 70% were seen once. This sample is part of a study of PD-L1 blockade in urothelial cancer. Overall study context: Twenty-five of 29 patients were men who had bladder-origin urothelial cancer. Of prior chemotherapy regimens, patients had received between 0 and 3.

Time point of the sample: peripheral blood 6 weeks after treatment start. Material: PBMCs, obtained around atezolizumab (anti-PD-L1) treatment. This sequence originates from a man aged 50 to 60 with urothelial cancer. The genes are TRBV5-8 and TRBJ1-5, with 8 bases matching TRBD1. The CDR3 loop reads CASTISGGQAYNQPQHF. The CDR3 coding sequence is TGTGCCAGCACCATAAGTGGGGGACAGGCGTACAATCAGCCCCAGCATTTT.